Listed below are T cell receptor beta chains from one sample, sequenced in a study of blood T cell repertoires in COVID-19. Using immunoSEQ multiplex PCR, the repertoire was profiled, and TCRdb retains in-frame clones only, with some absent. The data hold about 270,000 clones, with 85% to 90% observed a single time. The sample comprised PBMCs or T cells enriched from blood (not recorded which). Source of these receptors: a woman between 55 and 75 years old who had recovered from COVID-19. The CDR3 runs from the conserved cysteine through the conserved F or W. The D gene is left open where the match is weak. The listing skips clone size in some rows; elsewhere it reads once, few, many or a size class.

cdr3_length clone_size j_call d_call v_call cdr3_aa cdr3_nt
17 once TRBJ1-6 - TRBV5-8 CASREVRTTATNSPLHF TGTGCCAGCAGGGAAGTCCGTACGACAGCTACAAATTCACCCCTCCACTTT
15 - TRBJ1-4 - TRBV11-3 CASSPNRALNEKLFF TGTGCCAGCAGCCCGAACAGGGCCCTTAATGAAAAACTGTTTTTT
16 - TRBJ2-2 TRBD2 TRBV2 CASSPGLAGGTGELFF TGTGCCAGCAGCCCGGGACTAGCGGGAGGGACCGGGGAGCTGTTTTTT
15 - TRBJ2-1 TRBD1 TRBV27 CASRPGQGFYNEQFF TGTGCCAGCAGACCGGGACAGGGCTTCTACAATGAGCAGTTCTTC
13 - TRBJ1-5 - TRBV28 CASLAGYYQPQHF TGTGCCAGCCTAGCTGGGTATTATCAGCCCCAGCATTTT
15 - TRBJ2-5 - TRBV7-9 CASSAAADLAETQYF TGTGCCAGCAGCGCAGCCGCGGACTTAGCAGAGACCCAGTACTTC
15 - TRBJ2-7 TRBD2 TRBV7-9 CASRAGTSGSYEQYF TGTGCCAGCAGAGCCGGGACTAGCGGCTCCTACGAGCAGTACTTC
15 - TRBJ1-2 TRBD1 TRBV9 CASSPGGDRGHGYTF TGTGCCAGCAGCCCAGGCGGGGACAGGGGGCATGGCTACACCTTC
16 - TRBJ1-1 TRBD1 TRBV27 CASSLVWAGGYTEAFF TGTGCCAGCAGTTTAGTCTGGGCAGGGGGTTACACTGAAGCTTTCTTT
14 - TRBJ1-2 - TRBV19 CASSETPSPLGYTF TGTGCCAGTAGTGAAACACCGTCGCCCCTTGGCTACACCTTC
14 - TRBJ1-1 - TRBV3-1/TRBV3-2 CASSQVPVSPEAFF TGTGCCAGCAGCCAAGTACCCGTAAGCCCTGAAGCTTTCTTT
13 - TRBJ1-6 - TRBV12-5 CASGWEEDSPLHF TGTGCTAGTGGTTGGGAGGAGGATTCACCCCTCCACTTT
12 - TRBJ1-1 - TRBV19 CASSTRGAEAFF TGTGCCAGTAGTACCAGGGGCGCTGAAGCTTTCTTT
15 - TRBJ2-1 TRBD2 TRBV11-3 CASSFILAEGDEQFF TGTGCCAGCAGCTTCATACTAGCGGAGGGAGATGAGCAGTTCTTC
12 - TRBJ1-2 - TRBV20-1 CSASPDSGADTF TGCAGTGCTAGTCCGGACAGTGGGGCCGACACCTTC
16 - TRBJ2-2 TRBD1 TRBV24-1 CATSDPGQGDTGELFF TGTGCCACCAGTGATCCTGGACAGGGGGACACCGGGGAGCTGTTTTTT
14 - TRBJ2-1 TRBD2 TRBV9 CASSATSGRDEQFF TGTGCCAGCAGCGCTACTAGCGGGAGAGATGAGCAGTTCTTC
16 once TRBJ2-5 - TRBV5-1 CASSNPMLTGDETQYF TGCGCCAGCAGCAACCCTATGTTGACAGGTGACGAGACCCAGTACTTC
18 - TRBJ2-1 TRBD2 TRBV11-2 CASSLDQPSGRIYNEQFF TGTGCCAGCAGCTTAGATCAGCCTAGCGGGAGGATCTACAATGAGCAGTTCTTC
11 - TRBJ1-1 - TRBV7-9 CALRGNTEAFF TGTGCCCTCAGGGGGAACACTGAAGCTTTCTTT
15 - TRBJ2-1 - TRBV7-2 CASSLGLASYNEQFF TGTGCCAGCAGCTTAGGGCTAGCGTCCTACAATGAGCAGTTCTTC